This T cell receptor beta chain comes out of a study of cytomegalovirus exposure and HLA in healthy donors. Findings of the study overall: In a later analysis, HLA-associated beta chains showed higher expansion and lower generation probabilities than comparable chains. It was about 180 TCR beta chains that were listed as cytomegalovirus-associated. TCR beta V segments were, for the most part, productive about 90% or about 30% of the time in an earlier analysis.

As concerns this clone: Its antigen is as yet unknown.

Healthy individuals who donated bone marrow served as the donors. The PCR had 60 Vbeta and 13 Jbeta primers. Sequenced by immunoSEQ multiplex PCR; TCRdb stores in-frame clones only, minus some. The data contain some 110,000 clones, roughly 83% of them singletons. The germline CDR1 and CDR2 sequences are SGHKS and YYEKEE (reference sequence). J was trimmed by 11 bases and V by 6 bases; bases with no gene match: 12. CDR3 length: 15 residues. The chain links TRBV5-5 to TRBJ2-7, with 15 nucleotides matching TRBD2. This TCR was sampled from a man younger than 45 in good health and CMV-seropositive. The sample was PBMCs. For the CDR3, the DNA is TGTGCCAGCATACACTCCGGGACTAGCGGGGGGATAGAGTACTTC. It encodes CASIHSGTSGGIEYF.